These T cell receptor beta chains were read from a single sample in a study of CD8 T cells in Susac syndrome. TCRdb called the immunoSEQ multiplex PCR reads again in MiXCR, with one record for every CDR3 protein. The table records about 150,000 distinct CDR3 sequences, around 95% of them present only once. The sequenced sample was CD8+ T cells from PBMCs. Source of these receptors: a human donor with multiple sclerosis. Each CDR3 is given with its conserved first and last residue. A D gene is named only where the DNA matches it firmly. Clone size is given for some rows only: seen once, a few or many times, or a class if the clone is expanded.

D | J | size | V | CDR3 | DNA
- | TRBJ2-5 | - | TRBV18 | CASSPRSGGSRETQYF | TGTGCCAGCTCACCTCGTAGTGGAGGCTCTCGAGAGACCCAGTACTTC
TRBD2 | TRBJ2-5 | - | TRBV7-9 | CASSLARASGSQETQYF | TGTGCCAGCAGCTTAGCGCGTGCTAGCGGGAGCCAAGAGACCCAGTACTTC
TRBD2 | TRBJ2-3 | - | TRBV9 | CASSASGATSTDTQYF | TGTGCCAGCAGCGCGAGCGGGGCTACTAGCACAGATACGCAGTATTTT
- | TRBJ1-2 | - | TRBV28 | CASKAVRDGYTF | TGTGCCAGCAAAGCAGTGAGGGATGGCTACACCTTC
TRBD2 | TRBJ2-5 | - | TRBV20-1 | CSARDYPLATGETQYF | TGCAGTGCTAGAGATTATCCACTAGCGACGGGGGAGACCCAGTACTTC
TRBD2 | TRBJ2-3 | - | TRBV7-8 | CASSLLAATDTQYF | TGTGCCAGCAGCCTACTAGCGGCCACAGATACGCAGTATTTT
- | TRBJ2-7 | - | TRBV7-9 | CASSSGLPDPSYEQYF | TGTGCCAGCAGTTCGGGACTTCCAGACCCCTCCTACGAGCAGTACTTC
- | TRBJ1-4 | - | TRBV15 | CATSPETGQNEKLFF | TGTGCCACCAGCCCGGAGACAGGACAAAATGAAAAACTGTTTTTT
TRBD2 | TRBJ2-7 | - | TRBV7-8 | CASSREAGRFYEQYF | TGTGCCAGCAGCCGGGAGGCAGGGAGATTCTACGAGCAGTACTTC
- | TRBJ1-1 | once | TRBV7-9 | CASTPGDTEAFF | TGTGCCAGCACCCCGGGTGACACTGAAGCTTTCTTT
- | TRBJ2-4 | - | TRBV1 | CTSSQDLWVKGEIQYF | TGCACCAGCAGCCAAGATCTATGGGTGAAGGGTGAGATTCAGTACTTC
- | TRBJ1-5 | - | TRBV9 | CASGGGNQPQHF | TGTGCCAGCGGTGGGGGAAATCAGCCCCAGCATTTT
- | TRBJ2-7 | - | TRBV6-2/TRBV6-3 | CASSYAVSYEQYF | TGTGCCAGCAGTTACGCAGTCTCCTACGAGCAGTACTTC